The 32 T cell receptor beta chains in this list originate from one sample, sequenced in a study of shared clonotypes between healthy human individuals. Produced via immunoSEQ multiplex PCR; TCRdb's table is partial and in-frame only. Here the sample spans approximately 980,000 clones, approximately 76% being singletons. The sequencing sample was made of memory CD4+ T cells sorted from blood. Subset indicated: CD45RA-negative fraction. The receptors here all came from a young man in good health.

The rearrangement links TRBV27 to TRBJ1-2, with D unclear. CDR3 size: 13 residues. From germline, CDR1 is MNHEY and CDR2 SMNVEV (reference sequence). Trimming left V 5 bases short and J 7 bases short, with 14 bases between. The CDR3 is CASSIRPETGYTF. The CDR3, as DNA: TGTGCCAGCAGTATTCGGCCGGAGACTGGCTACACCTTC.

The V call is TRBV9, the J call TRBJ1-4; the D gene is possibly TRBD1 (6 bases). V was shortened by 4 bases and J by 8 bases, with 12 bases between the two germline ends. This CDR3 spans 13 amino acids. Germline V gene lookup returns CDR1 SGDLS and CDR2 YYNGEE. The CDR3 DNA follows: TGTGCCAGCAGCTCCAGAAGGGGGGAAAAACTGTTTTTT. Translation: CASSSRRGEKLFF.

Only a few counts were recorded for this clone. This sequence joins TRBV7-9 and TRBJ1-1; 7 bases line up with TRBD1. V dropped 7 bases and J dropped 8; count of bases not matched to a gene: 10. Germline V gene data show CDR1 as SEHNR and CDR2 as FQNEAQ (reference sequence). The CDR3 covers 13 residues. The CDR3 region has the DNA TGTGCCAGCACCCCAGGGGGGTACGGGGAAGCTTTCTTT. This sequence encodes CASTPGGYGEAFF. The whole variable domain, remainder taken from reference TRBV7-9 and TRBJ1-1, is DTGVSQNPRHKITKRGQNVTFRCDPISEHNRLYWYRQTLGQGPEFLTYFQNEAQLEKSRLLSDRFSAERPKGSFSTLEIQRTEQGDSAMYLCASTPGGYGEAFFGQGTRLTVV.

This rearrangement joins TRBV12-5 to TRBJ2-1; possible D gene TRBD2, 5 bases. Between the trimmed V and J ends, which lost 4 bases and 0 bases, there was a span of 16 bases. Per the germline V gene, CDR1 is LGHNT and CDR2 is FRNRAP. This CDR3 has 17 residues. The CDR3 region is CASGSLPLAASYNEQFF. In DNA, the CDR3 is TGTGCTAGTGGTTCATTACCCCTAGCAGCCTCCTACAATGAGCAGTTCTTC.

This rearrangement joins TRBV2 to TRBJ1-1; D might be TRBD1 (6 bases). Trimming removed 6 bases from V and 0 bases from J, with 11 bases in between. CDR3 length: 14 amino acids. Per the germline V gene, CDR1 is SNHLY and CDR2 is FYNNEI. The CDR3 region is CASSGQRMNTEAFF. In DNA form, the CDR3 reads TGTGCCAGCAGCGGACAGCGAATGAACACTGAAGCTTTCTTT.

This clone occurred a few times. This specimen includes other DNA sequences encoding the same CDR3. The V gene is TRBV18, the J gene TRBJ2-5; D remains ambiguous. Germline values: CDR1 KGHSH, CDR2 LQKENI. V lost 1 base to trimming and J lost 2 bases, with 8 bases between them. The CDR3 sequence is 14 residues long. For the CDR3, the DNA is TGTGCCAGCTCACCACAGGGCATACAAGAGACCCAGTACTTC. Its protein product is CASSPQGIQETQYF.

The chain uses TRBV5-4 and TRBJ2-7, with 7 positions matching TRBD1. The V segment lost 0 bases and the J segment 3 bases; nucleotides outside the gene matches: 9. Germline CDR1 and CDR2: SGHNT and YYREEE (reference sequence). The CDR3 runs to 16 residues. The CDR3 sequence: CASSLAGQQSGYEQYF. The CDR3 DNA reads TGTGCCAGCAGCTTGGCGGGACAGCAGAGCGGCTACGAGCAGTACTTC.

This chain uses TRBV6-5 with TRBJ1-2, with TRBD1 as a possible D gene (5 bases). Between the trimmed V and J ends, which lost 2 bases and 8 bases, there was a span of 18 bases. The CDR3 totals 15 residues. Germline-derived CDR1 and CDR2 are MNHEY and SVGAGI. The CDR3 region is CASSYPLDRLEGYTF. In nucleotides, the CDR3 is TGTGCCAGCAGTTACCCCTTAGACAGACTGGAAGGCTACACCTTC.

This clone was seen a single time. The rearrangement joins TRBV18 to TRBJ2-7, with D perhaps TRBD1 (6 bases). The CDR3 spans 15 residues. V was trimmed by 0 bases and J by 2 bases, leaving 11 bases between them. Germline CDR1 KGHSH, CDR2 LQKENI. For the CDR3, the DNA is TGTGCCAGCTCACCACCTTTGGGGGCAGCCTACGAGCAGTACTTC. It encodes CASSPPLGAAYEQYF. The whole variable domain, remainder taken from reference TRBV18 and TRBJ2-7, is NAGVMQNPRHLVRRRGQEARLRCSPMKGHSHVYWYRQLPEEGLKFMVYLQKENIIDESGMPKERFSAEFPKEGPSILRIQQVVRGDSAAYFCASSPPLGAAYEQYFGPGTRLTVT.

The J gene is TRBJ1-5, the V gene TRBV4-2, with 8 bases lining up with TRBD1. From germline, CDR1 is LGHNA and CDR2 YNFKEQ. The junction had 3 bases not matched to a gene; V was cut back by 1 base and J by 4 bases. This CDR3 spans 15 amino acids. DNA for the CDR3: TGTGCCAGCAGCCAAGGGGACAGGACGAATCAGCCCCAGCATTTT. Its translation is CASSQGDRTNQPQHF.

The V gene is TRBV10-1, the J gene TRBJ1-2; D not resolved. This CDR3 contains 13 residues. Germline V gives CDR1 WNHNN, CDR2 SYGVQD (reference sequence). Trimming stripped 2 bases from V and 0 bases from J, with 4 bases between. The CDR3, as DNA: TGCGCCAGCAGTGAGGGGCCTAACTATGGCTACACCTTC. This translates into CASSEGPNYGYTF.

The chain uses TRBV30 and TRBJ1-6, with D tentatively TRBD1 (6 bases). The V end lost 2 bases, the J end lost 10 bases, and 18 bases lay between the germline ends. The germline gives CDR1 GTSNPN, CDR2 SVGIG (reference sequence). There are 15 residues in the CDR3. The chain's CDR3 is CAWSPGEGRGSPLHF. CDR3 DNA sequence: TGTGCCTGGAGTCCCGGGGAGGGCAGGGGCTCACCCCTCCACTTT.

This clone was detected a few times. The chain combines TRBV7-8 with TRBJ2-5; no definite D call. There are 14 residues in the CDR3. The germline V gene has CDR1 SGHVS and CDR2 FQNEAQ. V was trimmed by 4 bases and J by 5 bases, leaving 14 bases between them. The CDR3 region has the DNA TGTGCCAGCAGCTCGACTGGCCCCGGGGAGACCCAGTACTTC. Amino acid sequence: CASSSTGPGETQYF.

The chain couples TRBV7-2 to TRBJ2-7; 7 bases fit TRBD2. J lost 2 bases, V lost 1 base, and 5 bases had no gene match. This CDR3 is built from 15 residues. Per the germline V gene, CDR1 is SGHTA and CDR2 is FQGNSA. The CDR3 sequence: CASSLVRLAAYEQYF. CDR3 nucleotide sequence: TGTGCCAGCAGCTTAGTTCGGCTAGCGGCCTACGAGCAGTACTTC. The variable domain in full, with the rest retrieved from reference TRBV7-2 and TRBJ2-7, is GAGVSQSPSNKVTEKGKDVELRCDPISGHTALYWYRQSLGQGLEFLIYFQGNSAPDKSGLPSDRFSAERTGGSVSTLTIQRTQQEDSAVYLCASSLVRLAAYEQYFGPGTRLTVT.

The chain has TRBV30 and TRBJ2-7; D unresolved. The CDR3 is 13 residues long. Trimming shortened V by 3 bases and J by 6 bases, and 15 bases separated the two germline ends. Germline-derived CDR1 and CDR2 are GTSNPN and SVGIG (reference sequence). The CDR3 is CAWSPVLGSEQYF. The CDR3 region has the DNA TGTGCCTGGAGCCCCGTTCTCGGATCCGAGCAGTACTTC. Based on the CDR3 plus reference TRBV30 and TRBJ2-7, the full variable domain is SQTIHQWPATLVQPVGSPLSLECTVEGTSNPNLYWYRQAAGRGLQLLFYSVGIGQISSEVPQNLSASRPQDRQFILSSKKLLLSDSGFYLCAWSPVLGSEQYFGPGTRLTVT.

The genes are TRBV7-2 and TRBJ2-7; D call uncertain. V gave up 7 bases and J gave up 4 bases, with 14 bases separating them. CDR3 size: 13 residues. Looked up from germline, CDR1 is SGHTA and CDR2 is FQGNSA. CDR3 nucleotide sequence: TGTGCCAGCACCTCCGCGATGGGATACGAGCAGTACTTC. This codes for CASTSAMGYEQYF.

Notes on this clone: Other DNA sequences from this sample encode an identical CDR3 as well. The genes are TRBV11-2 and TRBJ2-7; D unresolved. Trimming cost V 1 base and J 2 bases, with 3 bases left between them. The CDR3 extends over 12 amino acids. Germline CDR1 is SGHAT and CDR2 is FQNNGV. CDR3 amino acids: CASSLVPYEQYF. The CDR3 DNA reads TGTGCCAGCAGCTTAGTTCCCTACGAGCAGTACTTC.

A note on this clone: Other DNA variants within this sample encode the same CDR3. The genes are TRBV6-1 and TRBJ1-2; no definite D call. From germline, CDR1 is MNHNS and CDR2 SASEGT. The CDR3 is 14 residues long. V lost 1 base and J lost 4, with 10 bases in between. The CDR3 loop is CASSEDRGTYGYTF. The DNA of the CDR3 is TGTGCCAGCAGTGAAGATCGGGGAACCTATGGCTACACCTTC.

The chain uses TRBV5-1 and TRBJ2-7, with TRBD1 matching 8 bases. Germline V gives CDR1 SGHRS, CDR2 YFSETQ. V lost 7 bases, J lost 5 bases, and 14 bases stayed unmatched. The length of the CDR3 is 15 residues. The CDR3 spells CASPRGQDRANEQYF. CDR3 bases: TGCGCCAGCCCTAGGGGGCAGGACAGGGCCAACGAGCAGTACTTC.

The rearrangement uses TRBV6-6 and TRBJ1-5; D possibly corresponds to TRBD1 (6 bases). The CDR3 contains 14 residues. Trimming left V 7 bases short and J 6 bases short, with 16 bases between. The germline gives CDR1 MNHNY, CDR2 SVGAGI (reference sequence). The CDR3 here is CASNVAQGGQPQHF. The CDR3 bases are TGTGCCAGCAATGTAGCACAGGGAGGTCAGCCCCAGCATTTT.

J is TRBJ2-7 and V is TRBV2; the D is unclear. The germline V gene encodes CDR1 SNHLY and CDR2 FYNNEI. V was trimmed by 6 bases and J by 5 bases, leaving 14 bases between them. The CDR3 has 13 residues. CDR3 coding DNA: TGTGCCAGCAGGGGTGGAAGCTTCGACGAGCAGTACTTC. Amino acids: CASRGGSFDEQYF.

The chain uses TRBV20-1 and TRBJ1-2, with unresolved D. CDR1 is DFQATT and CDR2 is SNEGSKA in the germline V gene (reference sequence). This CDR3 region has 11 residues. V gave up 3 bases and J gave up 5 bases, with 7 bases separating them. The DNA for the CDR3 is TGCAGTGCTAGGTCGGGATATGGCTACACCTTC. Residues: CSARSGYGYTF.

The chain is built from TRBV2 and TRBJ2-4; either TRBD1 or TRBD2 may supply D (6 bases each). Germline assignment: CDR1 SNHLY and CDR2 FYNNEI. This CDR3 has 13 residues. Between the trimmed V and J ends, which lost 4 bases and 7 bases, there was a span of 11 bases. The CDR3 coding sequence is TGTGCCAGCAGTGCCCAGGGGAGGAACATTCAGTACTTC. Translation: CASSAQGRNIQYF.

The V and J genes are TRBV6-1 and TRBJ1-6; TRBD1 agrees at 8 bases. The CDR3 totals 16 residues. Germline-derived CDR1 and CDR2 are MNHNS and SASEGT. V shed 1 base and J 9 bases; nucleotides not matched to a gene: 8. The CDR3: CASSEGAGGFLSPLHF. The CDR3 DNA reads TGTGCCAGCAGTGAAGGCGCAGGGGGCTTCCTTTCACCCCTCCACTTT.

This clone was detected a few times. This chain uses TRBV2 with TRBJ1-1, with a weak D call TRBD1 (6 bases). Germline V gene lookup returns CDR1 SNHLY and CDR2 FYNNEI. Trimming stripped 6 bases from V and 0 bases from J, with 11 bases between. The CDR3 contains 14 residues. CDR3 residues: CASSRDTLNTEAFF. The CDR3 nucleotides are TGTGCCAGCAGCAGGGACACTCTGAACACTGAAGCTTTCTTT.

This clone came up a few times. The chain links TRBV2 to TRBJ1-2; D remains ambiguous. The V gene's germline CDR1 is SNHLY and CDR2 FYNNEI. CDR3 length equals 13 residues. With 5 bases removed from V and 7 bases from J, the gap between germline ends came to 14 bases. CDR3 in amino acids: CASSSSSPGGYTF. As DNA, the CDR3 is TGTGCCAGCAGTTCAAGTAGCCCCGGTGGCTACACCTTC.

CDR3 protein: CASSSRGEQYF. CDR3 bases: TGTGCCAGCAGTTCCAGGGGCGAGCAGTACTTC. The chain couples TRBV27 to TRBJ2-7; a weak D match, TRBD1 (6 bases). Trimming removed 4 bases at V and 6 bases at J, with 7 bases between. The CDR3 has 11 amino acids. Germline V CDR1 and CDR2: MNHEY, SMNVEV (reference sequence).

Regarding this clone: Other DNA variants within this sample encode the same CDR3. As DNA, the CDR3 is TGTGCCAGCAGTTATTTGACAGAGCCCCAGCATTTT. Translation gives CASSYLTEPQHF. V is TRBV6-6 and J is TRBJ1-5; tentatively, D is TRBD1 (5 bases). Between the trimmed V and J ends, which lost 3 bases and 8 bases, there was a span of 8 bases. CDR1 is MNHNY and CDR2 is SVGAGI in the germline V gene (reference sequence). The CDR3 is made up of 12 amino acids.

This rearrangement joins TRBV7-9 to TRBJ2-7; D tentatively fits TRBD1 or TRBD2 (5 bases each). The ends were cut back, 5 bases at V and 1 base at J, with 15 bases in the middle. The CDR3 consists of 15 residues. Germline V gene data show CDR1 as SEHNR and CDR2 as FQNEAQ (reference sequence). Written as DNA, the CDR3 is TGTGCCAGCAGCAAGGGACGGAGTCCTTCCTACGAGCAGTACTTC. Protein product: CASSKGRSPSYEQYF.

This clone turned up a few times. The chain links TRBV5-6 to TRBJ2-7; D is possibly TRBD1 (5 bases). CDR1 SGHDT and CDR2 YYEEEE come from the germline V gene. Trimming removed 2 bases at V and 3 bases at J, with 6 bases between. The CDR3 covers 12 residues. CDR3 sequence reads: CASSFDSYEQYF. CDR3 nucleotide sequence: TGTGCCAGCAGCTTCGACAGCTACGAGCAGTACTTC.

This chain's CDR3 is CASSQGSGSSGELFF. DNA for the CDR3: TGCGCCAGCAGCCAAGGTAGTGGGAGTTCCGGGGAGCTGTTTTTT. The gene calls are TRBV4-1 and TRBJ2-2, with D possibly TRBD2 on 5 matching bases. Looked up from germline, CDR1 is MGHRA and CDR2 is YSYEKL. With 1 base removed from V and 6 bases from J, the gap between germline ends came to 12 bases. The CDR3 covers 15 residues.

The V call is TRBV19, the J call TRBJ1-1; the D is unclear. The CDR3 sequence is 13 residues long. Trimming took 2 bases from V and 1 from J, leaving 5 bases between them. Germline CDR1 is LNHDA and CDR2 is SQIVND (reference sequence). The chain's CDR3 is CASSIQKNTEAFF. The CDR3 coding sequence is TGTGCCAGTAGTATACAGAAGAACACTGAAGCTTTCTTT.